The entry that follows covers one TCR beta chain sequence. This sample is part of a study of shared clonotypes between healthy human individuals. Naive CD8 populations comprised CD45RO-negative cells positively selected for CCR7, excluding terminally differentiated effector memory CD45RA+ cells. The repertoire was sequenced with immunoSEQ multiplex PCR; TCRdb's copy has only in-frame clones and lacks some. The top ten clones hold about 0.21% of a sample with 700,000 to 950,000 clones, 96% of them seen once. Trimming removed 0 bases at V and 8 bases at J, with 17 bases between. The V gene's germline CDR1 is SGDLS and CDR2 YYNGEE. CDR3 length: 15 amino acids.

The sequencing input was naive CD8+ T cells sorted from blood. This clonotype originated in a young man in good health. V is TRBV9 and J is TRBJ1-2; D call uncertain. Here the CDR3 reads CASSVVASSSWGYTF. The CDR3 DNA sequence: TGTGCCAGCAGCGTAGTCGCCAGCTCAAGTTGGGGCTACACCTTC.